This T cell receptor beta chain was sequenced in a study of cytomegalovirus exposure and HLA in healthy donors. Findings and limits, study-wide: In a later analysis, specific HLA alleles were associated with some 16,000 TCR beta sequences at a 0.05 false discovery rate.

The PCR was carried out with 60 Vbeta primers and 13 Jbeta primers. The method was immunoSEQ multiplex PCR; TCRdb's version includes in-frame clones alone and lacks a portion of them. Seen here are roughly 180,000 clones, roughly 80% observed once, and the top ten hold less than 3.5%. Trimming removed 0 bases from V and 0 bases from J, with 12 bases in between. Germline-derived CDR1 and CDR2 are SGHRS and YFSETQ. The CDR3 length is 16 residues. Turning to this clone: Its antigen is as yet unknown.

The genes are TRBV5-1 and TRBJ1-1; unclear D gene. Material: PBMCs. The clonotype originates from a female donor in good health and CMV-seronegative. CDR3 in DNA: TGCGCCAGCAGCTTGGCGGGAATTTACATGAACACTGAAGCTTTCTTT. Its protein product is CASSLAGIYMNTEAFF.